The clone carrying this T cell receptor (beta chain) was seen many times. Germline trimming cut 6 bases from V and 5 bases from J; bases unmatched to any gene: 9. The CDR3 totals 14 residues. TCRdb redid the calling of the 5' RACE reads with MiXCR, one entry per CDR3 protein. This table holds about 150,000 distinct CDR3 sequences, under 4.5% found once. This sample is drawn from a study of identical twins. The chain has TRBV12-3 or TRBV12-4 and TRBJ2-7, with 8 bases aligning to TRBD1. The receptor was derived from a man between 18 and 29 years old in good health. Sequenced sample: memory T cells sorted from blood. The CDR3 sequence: CASSATGGLNEQYF. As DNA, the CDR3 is TGTGCCAGCAGCGCTACAGGGGGGTTAAACGAGCAGTACTTC.